Below are 17 T cell receptor beta chains sequenced from a single sample in a study of T cells after somatic rescue of genetic block. Using immunoSEQ multiplex PCR, the repertoire was profiled, and TCRdb retains in-frame clones only, with some absent. The repertoire has approximately 58,000 clones, about 96% of them found once; the top ten carry 0.075% to 0.1%. Sequenced material: peripheral blood mononuclear cells (PBMCs). Receptors originate from a child less than two years old.

In its sample, this clone was seen once. The final CDR3 position lacks the conserved phenylalanine or tryptophan, pointing to a likely read error. This rearrangement joins TRBV4-1 to TRBJ1-1; maybe TRBD1 (5 bases). With 2 bases removed from V and 0 bases from J, the gap between germline ends came to 13 bases. The germline CDR1 and CDR2 sequences are MGHRA and YSYEKL. The CDR3 is 16 amino acids. CDR3 nucleotide sequence: TGCGCCAGCAGCCAATCCCCTGGGACCATGAACACTGAAGCTTTCCTT. It translates to CASSQSPGTMNTEAFL.

This sequence joins TRBV27 and TRBJ2-2; no clear D. Germline V gene lookup returns CDR1 MNHEY and CDR2 SMNVEV (reference sequence). The CDR3 length is 13 residues. V was cut by 7 bases and J by 3 bases, with 9 bases left in between. The CDR3 sequence is CASTWTDTGELFF. The CDR3 bases are TGTGCCAGCACCTGGACGGACACCGGGGAGCTGTTTTTT.

This chain uses TRBV19 with TRBJ2-2; weak D call: TRBD1 (6 bases). The CDR3 is 14 residues long. Between the trimmed V and J ends, which lost 5 bases and 1 base, there was a span of 8 bases. Germline CDR1 reads LNHDA; CDR2 reads SQIVND (reference sequence). CDR3 sequence reads: CASSQGQNTGELFF. In DNA, the CDR3 is TGTGCCAGTAGTCAGGGACAGAACACCGGGGAGCTGTTTTTT. The complete variable domain, with remaining parts taken from reference TRBV19 and TRBJ2-2, reads DGGITQSPKYLFRKEGQNVTLSCEQNLNHDAMYWYRQDPGQGLRLIYYSQIVNDFQKGDIAEGYSVSREKKESFPLTVTSAQKNPTAFYLCASSQGQNTGELFFGEGSRLTVL.

The DNA of the CDR3 is TGTGCCATCCCCGGGACAGGGATAGATACGCAGTATTTT. Protein product: CAIPGTGIDTQYF. The gene calls are TRBV11-2 and TRBJ2-3; 9 nucleotides match TRBD1. Germline CDR1 SGHAT, CDR2 FQNNGV. The CDR3 covers 13 residues. The J segment lost 5 bases and the V segment lost 10 bases, leaving 7 bases of the junction unmatched.

The rearrangement uses TRBV6-1 and TRBJ2-1; 7 nucleotides agree with TRBD2. V was clipped by 6 bases and J by 5 bases; unmatched bases: 10. This CDR3 spans 15 amino acids. From germline, CDR1 is MNHNS and CDR2 SASEGT. The CDR3 bases are TGTGCCAGCAGATTCGGCGGGAGACGGAACAATGAGCAGTTCTTC. Its translation is CASRFGGRRNNEQFF.

The rearrangement links TRBV27 to TRBJ2-1; 14 bases are shared with TRBD2. After removal of 2 bases from V and 8 bases from J, the junction contained 2 bases not matched to a gene. The V gene's germline CDR1 is MNHEY and CDR2 SMNVEV (reference sequence). The CDR3 consists of 15 residues. The CDR3 protein is CASSLGTSGGYEQFF. The CDR3 DNA follows: TGTGCCAGCAGTTTAGGGACTAGCGGGGGATATGAGCAGTTCTTC.

This clone was picked up a small number of times. This chain connects TRBV7-9 to TRBJ1-1; D ambiguous. Trimming took off 3 bases at V and 2 bases at J, with 7 bases between the two ends. CDR1 SEHNR and CDR2 FQNEAQ come from the germline V gene (reference sequence). The CDR3 sequence is 13 residues long. The CDR3 loop is CASSFRTNTEAFF. Written as DNA, the CDR3 is TGTGCCAGCAGCTTCCGGACCAACACTGAAGCTTTCTTT.

The chain employs TRBV6-5 and TRBJ2-7; D not certain. V lost 5 bases and J lost 2, with 10 bases in between. CDR1 MNHEY and CDR2 SVGAGI come from the germline V gene. This CDR3 comprises 13 residues. The CDR3 region is CASSNGPTYEQYF. The CDR3 DNA is TGTGCCAGCAGTAACGGGCCGACCTACGAGCAGTACTTC.

About this clone itself: Other DNA sequences within the sample encode an identical CDR3. The chain couples TRBV6-1 to TRBJ2-1; D not resolved. Germline CDR1 and CDR2: MNHNS and SASEGT. The CDR3 length is 12 residues. V was pared by 0 bases and J by 4 bases, with 1 base between. This chain's CDR3 is CASSEAYNEQFF. DNA of the CDR3: TGTGCCAGCAGTGAAGCATACAATGAGCAGTTCTTC.

The chain is built from TRBV7-2 and TRBJ2-7; 9 bases agree with TRBD1. This CDR3 spans 13 amino acids. Losses at the gene ends were 3 bases for V and 6 bases for J; bases not matched to a gene: 3. Germline values: CDR1 SGHTA, CDR2 FQGNSA. CDR3 sequence reads: CASSFLTGGEQYF. The CDR3 DNA is TGTGCCAGCAGCTTTTTGACAGGGGGCGAGCAGTACTTC.

The chain joins TRBV5-6 to TRBJ2-7, with 7 bases matching TRBD1. The CDR3 runs to 15 residues. Per the germline V gene, CDR1 is SGHDT and CDR2 is YYEEEE. Trimming took 4 bases from V and 2 from J; bases not matched to a gene: 9. The CDR3 loop is CASSLADRAAYEQYF. Here the CDR3 DNA reads TGTGCCAGCAGCCTCGCCGACAGGGCGGCCTACGAGCAGTACTTC. Full variable domain (outside the CDR3, taken from reference TRBV5-6 and TRBJ2-7): DAGVTQSPTHLIKTRGQQVTLRCSPKSGHDTVSWYQQALGQGPQFIFQYYEEEERQRGNFPDRFSGHQFPNYSSELNVNALLLGDSALYLCASSLADRAAYEQYFGPGTRLTVT.

The chain is built from TRBV6-6 and TRBJ2-3; 10 bases align to TRBD2. The germline gives CDR1 MNHNY, CDR2 SVGAGI (reference sequence). With V trimmed by 0 bases and J by 14 bases, 8 bases remained unmatched. CDR3 length equals 14 residues. The chain's CDR3 is CASSYSTLAGGSYF. Written as DNA, the CDR3 is TGTGCCAGCAGTTACTCGACATTAGCGGGAGGATCGTATTTT.

The chain couples TRBV9 to TRBJ2-3; 9 bases match TRBD2. The germline CDR1 and CDR2 sequences are SGDLS and YYNGEE. V lost 4 bases to trimming and J lost 4 bases; unmatched junction nucleotides: 10. The CDR3 has 16 residues. The CDR3 DNA reads TGTGCCAGCAGCCCATCAGCGGGAGGAGTCGCAGATACGCAGTATTTT. Its translation is CASSPSAGGVADTQYF. Variable domain in full (rest from reference TRBV9 and TRBJ2-3): DSGVTQTPKHLITATGQRVTLRCSPRSGDLSVYWYQQSLDQGLQFLIQYYNGEERAKGNILERFSAQQFPDLHSELNLSSLELGDSALYFCASSPSAGGVADTQYFGPGTRLTVL.

The rearrangement joins TRBV2 to TRBJ2-3, with D possibly being TRBD2 (6 bases). Germline V gives CDR1 SNHLY, CDR2 FYNNEI. The CDR3 totals 18 residues. V lost 3 bases to trimming and J lost 3 bases, with 22 bases between them. The DNA for the CDR3 is TGTGCCAGCAGTGAGTGGAACGGTCGGCGGGGCCGTACAGATACGCAGTATTTT. As protein: CASSEWNGRRGRTDTQYF.

The genes are TRBV5-4 and TRBJ2-1, with 7 bases aligning to TRBD2. J lost 3 bases, V lost 7 bases, and 4 bases had no gene match. In germline, CDR1 is SGHNT, CDR2 YYREEE (reference sequence). The CDR3 contains 13 residues. This CDR3 is CASAGDDYNEQFF. CDR3 sequence (DNA): TGTGCCAGCGCGGGAGACGACTACAATGAGCAGTTCTTC.

This chain links TRBV11-2 with TRBJ2-1, with D unresolved. The length of the CDR3 is 14 residues. The V end lost 5 bases, the J end lost 0 bases, and 8 bases lay between the germline ends. Germline loops: CDR1 SGHAT, CDR2 FQNNGV. The CDR3 DNA sequence: TGTGCCAGCAGCGAGAGCCCCTCCTACAATGAGCAGTTCTTC. It is translated as CASSESPSYNEQFF.

This sequence joins TRBV5-6 and TRBJ1-4; D uncertain. Germline-derived CDR1 and CDR2 are SGHDT and YYEEEE. V was pared by 2 bases and J by 6 bases, with 11 bases between. The CDR3 has 14 residues. CDR3 sequence (DNA): TGTGCCAGCAGCTTCCGGACGGAGGATGAAAAACTGTTTTTT. This translates into CASSFRTEDEKLFF. Supplemented by reference TRBV5-6 and TRBJ1-4, the full variable domain reads DAGVTQSPTHLIKTRGQQVTLRCSPKSGHDTVSWYQQALGQGPQFIFQYYEEEERQRGNFPDRFSGHQFPNYSSELNVNALLLGDSALYLCASSFRTEDEKLFFGSGTQLSVL.